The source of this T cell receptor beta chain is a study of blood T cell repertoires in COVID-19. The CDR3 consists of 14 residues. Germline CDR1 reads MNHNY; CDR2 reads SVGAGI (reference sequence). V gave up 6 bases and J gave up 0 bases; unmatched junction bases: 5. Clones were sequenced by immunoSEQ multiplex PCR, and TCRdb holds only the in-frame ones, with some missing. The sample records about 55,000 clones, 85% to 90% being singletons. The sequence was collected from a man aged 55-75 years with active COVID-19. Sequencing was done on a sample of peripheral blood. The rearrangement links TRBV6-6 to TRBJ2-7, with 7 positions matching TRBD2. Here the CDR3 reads CASRGLADSYEQYF. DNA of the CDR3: TGTGCCAGCAGGGGGCTAGCGGACTCCTACGAGCAGTACTTC.